This T cell receptor (beta chain) was retrieved from a study of blood T cell repertoires in COVID-19. Data came from immunoSEQ multiplex PCR; TCRdb stores just in-frame clones and leaves some out. The sample yields hundreds of thousands of clones, 65% to 90% seen once. Germline V gives CDR1 SGHRS, CDR2 YFSETQ. There are 14 residues in the CDR3. V was clipped by 4 bases and J by 6 bases, with 17 bases between them. J is TRBJ2-7 and V is TRBV5-1; tentative D call: TRBD1 (7 bases). The sample consisted of peripheral blood. The clonotype was recovered from a man aged 45 to 65 with active or convalescent COVID-19. CDR3 nucleotide sequence: TGCGCCAGCAGCACCAGGGCAGGGGGGAGCGAGCAGTACTTC. Protein sequence: CASSTRAGGSEQYF.